This T cell receptor (beta chain) came from a study of human thymus T cells. The CDR3 extends over 13 amino acids. The germline gives CDR1 SGHAT, CDR2 FQNNGV. V was shortened by 5 bases and J by 8 bases, with 13 bases between the two germline ends. The thymus tissue came from resections taken during corrective heart surgery. Concerning this clone: Its cognate antigen is unknown.

This table comes from immunoSEQ multiplex PCR, and its TCRdb copy is limited to in-frame clones, with some not included. Of about 78,000 clones in the sample, 96% were seen once. Findings of the study overall: Gene usage (both V and J) appeared biased in thymic and blood repertoires. Among unrelated individuals, related research reported thymic repertoires that overlapped highly.

The clonotype originates from a boy in the first two years of life with a congenital heart defect but otherwise immunologically healthy. The J gene is TRBJ1-3, the V gene TRBV11-2, with D possibly being TRBD1 (5 bases). What was sequenced was thymus tissue. This CDR3 reads CASSPQGLDTIYF. The DNA of the CDR3 is TGTGCCAGCAGCCCCCAGGGACTGGACACCATATATTTT.